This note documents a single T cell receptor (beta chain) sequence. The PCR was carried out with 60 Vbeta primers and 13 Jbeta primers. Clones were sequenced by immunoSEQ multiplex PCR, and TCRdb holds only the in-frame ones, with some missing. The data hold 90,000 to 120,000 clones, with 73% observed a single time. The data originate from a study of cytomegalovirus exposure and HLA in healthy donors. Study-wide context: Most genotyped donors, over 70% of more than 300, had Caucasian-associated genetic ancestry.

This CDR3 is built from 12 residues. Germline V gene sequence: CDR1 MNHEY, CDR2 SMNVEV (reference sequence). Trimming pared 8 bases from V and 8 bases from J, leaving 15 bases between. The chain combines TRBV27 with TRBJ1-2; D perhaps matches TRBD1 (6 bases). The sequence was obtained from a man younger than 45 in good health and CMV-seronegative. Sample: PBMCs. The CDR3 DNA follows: TGTGCCAGCGGCACAGGGCAAAGGGGCTACACCTTC. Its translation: CASGTGQRGYTF.